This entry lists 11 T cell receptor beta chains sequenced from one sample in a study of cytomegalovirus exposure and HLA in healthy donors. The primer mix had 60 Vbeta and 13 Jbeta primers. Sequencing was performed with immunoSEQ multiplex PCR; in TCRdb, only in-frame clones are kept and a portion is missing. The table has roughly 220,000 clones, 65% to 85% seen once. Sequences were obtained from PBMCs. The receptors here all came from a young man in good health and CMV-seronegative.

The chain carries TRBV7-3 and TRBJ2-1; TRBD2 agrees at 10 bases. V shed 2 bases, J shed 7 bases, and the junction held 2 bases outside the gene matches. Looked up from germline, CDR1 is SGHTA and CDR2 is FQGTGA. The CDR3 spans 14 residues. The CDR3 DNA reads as TGTGCCAGCAGCTTAGCTAGCGGGGGTAATGAGCAGTTCTTC. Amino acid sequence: CASSLASGGNEQFF.

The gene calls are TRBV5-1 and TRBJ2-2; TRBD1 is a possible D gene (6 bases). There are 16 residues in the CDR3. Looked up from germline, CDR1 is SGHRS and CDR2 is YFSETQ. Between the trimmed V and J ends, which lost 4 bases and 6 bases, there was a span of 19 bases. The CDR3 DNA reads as TGCGCCAGCAGCCTATTGACAGGTCCCGTGCCCGGGGAGCTGTTTTTT. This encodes CASSLLTGPVPGELFF.

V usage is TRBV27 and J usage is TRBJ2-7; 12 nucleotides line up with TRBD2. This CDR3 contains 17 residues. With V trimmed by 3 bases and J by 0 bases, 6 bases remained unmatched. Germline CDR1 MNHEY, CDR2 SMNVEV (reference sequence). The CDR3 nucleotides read TGTGCCAGCAGTTTGGAGGGACTAGCGGGTAGCTCCTACGAGCAGTACTTC. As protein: CASSLEGLAGSSYEQYF.

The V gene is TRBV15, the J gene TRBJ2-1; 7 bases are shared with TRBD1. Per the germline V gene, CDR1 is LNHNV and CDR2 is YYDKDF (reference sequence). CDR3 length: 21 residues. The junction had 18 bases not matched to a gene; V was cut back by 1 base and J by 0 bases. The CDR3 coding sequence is TGTGCCACCAGCAGAGCCTTTCCCGGGACAGCCGAACCTAACTCCTACAATGAGCAGTTCTTC. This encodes CATSRAFPGTAEPNSYNEQFF. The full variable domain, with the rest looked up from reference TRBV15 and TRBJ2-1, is DAMVIQNPRYQVTQFGKPVTLSCSQTLNHNVMYWYQQKSSQAPKLLFHYYDKDFNNEADTPDNFQSRRPNTSFCFLDIRSPGLGDTAMYLCATSRAFPGTAEPNSYNEQFFGPGTRLTVL.

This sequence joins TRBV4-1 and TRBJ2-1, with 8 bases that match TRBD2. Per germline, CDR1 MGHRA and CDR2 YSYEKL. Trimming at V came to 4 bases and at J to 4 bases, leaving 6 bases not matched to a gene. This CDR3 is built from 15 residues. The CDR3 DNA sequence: TGCGCCAGCAGCCGTTTCAGCGGGGGATACAATGAGCAGTTCTTC. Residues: CASSRFSGGYNEQFF.

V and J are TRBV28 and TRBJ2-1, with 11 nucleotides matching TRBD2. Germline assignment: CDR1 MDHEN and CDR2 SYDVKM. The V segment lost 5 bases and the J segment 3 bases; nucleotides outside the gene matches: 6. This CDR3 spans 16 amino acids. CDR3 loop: CASSGPTSGDYNEQFF. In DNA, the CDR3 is TGTGCCAGCAGTGGCCCGACTAGCGGGGACTACAATGAGCAGTTCTTC.

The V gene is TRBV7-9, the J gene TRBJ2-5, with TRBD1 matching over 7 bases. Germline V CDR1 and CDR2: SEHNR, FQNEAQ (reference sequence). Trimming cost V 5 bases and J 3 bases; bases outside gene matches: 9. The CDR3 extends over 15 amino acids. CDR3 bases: TGTGCCAGCAGCCGACTTCCGACAGGGAAAGAGACCCAGTACTTC. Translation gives CASSRLPTGKETQYF. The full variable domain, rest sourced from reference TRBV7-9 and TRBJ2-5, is DTGVSQNPRHKITKRGQNVTFRCDPISEHNRLYWYRQTLGQGPEFLTYFQNEAQLEKSRLLSDRFSAERPKGSFSTLEIQRTEQGDSAMYLCASSRLPTGKETQYFGPGTRLLVL.

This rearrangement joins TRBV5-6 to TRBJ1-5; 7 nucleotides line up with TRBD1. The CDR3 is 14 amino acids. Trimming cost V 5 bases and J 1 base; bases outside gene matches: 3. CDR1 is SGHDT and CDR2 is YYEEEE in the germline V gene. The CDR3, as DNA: TGTGCCAGCAGAAAGGGACAGAGCAATCAGCCCCAGCATTTT. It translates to CASRKGQSNQPQHF.

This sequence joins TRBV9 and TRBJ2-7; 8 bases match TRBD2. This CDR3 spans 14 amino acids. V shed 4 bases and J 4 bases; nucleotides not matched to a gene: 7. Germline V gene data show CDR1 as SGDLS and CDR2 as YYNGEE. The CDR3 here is CASSPLTSVYEQYF. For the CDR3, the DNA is TGTGCCAGCAGCCCGTTGACTAGCGTTTACGAGCAGTACTTC.

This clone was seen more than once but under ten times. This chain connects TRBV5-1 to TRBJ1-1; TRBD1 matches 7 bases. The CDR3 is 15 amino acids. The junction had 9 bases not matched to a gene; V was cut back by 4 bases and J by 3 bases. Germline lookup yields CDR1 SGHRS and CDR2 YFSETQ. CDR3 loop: CASSAGQSSYTEAFF. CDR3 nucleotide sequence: TGCGCCAGCAGCGCGGGACAGTCCTCTTACACTGAAGCTTTCTTT.

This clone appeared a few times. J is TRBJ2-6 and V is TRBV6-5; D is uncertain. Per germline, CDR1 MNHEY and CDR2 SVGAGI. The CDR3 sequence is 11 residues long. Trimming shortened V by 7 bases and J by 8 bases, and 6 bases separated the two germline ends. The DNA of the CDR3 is TGTGCCAGCACCCGTACCAACGTCCTGACTTTC. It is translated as CASTRTNVLTF.